Following are 15 T cell receptor beta chains from one sample sequenced in a study of PD-1 blockade in classical Hodgkin lymphoma. Only in-frame clones appear in the TCRdb table, and some are missing; sequencing was by immunoSEQ multiplex PCR. This table has fewer than 110,000 clones, 75% to 90% appearing once. With no exception, relapse followed autologous stem cell transplantation in all patients, and brentuximab vedotin exposure varied. Sequences were derived from peripheral blood mononuclear cells (PBMCs), sampled before the second cycle of nivolumab. The receptors originated from a human donor with classical Hodgkin lymphoma.

The chain recombines TRBV5-6 with TRBJ2-7, with D possibly matching TRBD1 (5 bases). The CDR3 extends over 13 amino acids. Per the germline V gene, CDR1 is SGHDT and CDR2 is YYEEEE. Trimming took off 0 bases at V and 5 bases at J, with 9 bases between the two ends. This CDR3 reads CASSLGGGDEQYF. CDR3 in DNA: TGTGCCAGCAGCTTGGGGGGCGGCGACGAGCAGTACTTC.

Only a few counts were recorded for this clone. This rearrangement joins TRBV5-5 to TRBJ2-7; possibly TRBD1 for D (5 bases). The germline V and J ends were trimmed by 0 bases and 2 bases, with 12 bases remaining between them. This CDR3 is 15 amino acids long. Germline CDR1 and CDR2: SGHKS and YYEKEE (reference sequence). This CDR3 reads CASSLGQGSAYEQYF. The CDR3 DNA follows: TGTGCCAGCAGCTTGGGGCAGGGAAGCGCCTACGAGCAGTACTTC.

The rearrangement links TRBV19 to TRBJ1-4; D ambiguous. V shed 6 bases and J shed 5 bases, with 13 bases lying between them. Germline V gene lookup returns CDR1 LNHDA and CDR2 SQIVND (reference sequence). The CDR3 sequence is 14 residues long. The CDR3 region has the DNA TGTGCCAGTAGGAGGACGGCTGACAATGAAAAACTGTTTTTT. Protein sequence: CASRRTADNEKLFF.

The chain joins TRBV6-5 to TRBJ2-1; 7 positions match TRBD1. From germline, CDR1 is MNHEY and CDR2 SVGAGI. The CDR3 sequence is 12 residues long. V was clipped by 6 bases and J by 9 bases; unmatched bases: 5. The CDR3 region is CASSRTGSEQFF. The CDR3 DNA reads TGTGCCAGCAGCCGGACAGGAAGTGAGCAGTTCTTC.

For the CDR3, the DNA is TGTGCCAGCAGCTTGGGACAGGGCTATAATTCACCCCTCCACTTT. It encodes CASSLGQGYNSPLHF. The chain is built from TRBV5-6 and TRBJ1-6; the match to TRBD1 covers 7 bases. V gave up 0 bases and J gave up 3 bases; unmatched junction bases: 0. CDR3 length equals 15 residues. In germline, CDR1 is SGHDT, CDR2 YYEEEE.

The chain has TRBV7-6 and TRBJ2-7, with TRBD1 matching over 10 bases. The V gene end was trimmed by 1 base and the J gene end by 2 bases; junction bases not matched to a gene: 8. The CDR3 has 17 residues. CDR1 and CDR2 (germline): SGHVS, FNYEAQ. The CDR3 spells CASSLDRTGTGAYEQYF. CDR3 nucleotide sequence: TGTGCCAGCAGCTTAGATCGTACCGGGACAGGGGCCTACGAGCAGTACTTC.

The rearrangement uses TRBV7-7 and TRBJ2-2, with D tentatively TRBD1 (6 bases). The CDR3 has 13 residues. Germline loops: CDR1 SSHAT, CDR2 FNYEAQ (reference sequence). With 4 bases removed from V and 5 bases from J, the gap between germline ends came to 8 bases. CDR3 DNA sequence: TGTGCCAGCAGCTCACAGGGTACCGGGGAGCTGTTTTTT. Translating it yields CASSSQGTGELFF.

The V gene is TRBV19, the J gene TRBJ1-2; tentatively, D is TRBD1 (5 bases). From germline, CDR1 is LNHDA and CDR2 SQIVND (reference sequence). V lost 7 bases and J lost 4, with 16 bases in between. This CDR3 spans 14 amino acids. CDR3 sequence: CASTRAGPTYGYTF. The CDR3 DNA follows: TGTGCCAGTACCCGGGCAGGGCCCACCTATGGCTACACCTTC.

The chain combines TRBV6-5 with TRBJ1-1; D is ambiguous. The V end was cut by 2 bases, the J end by 0 bases, with 10 bases between. The CDR3 loop spans 15 amino acids. Germline V CDR1 and CDR2: MNHEY, SVGAGI. The CDR3 nucleotides read TGTGCCAGCAGTTACAAGGGTTATCTGAACACTGAAGCTTTCTTT. Its translation is CASSYKGYLNTEAFF.

The CDR3 is CASSPDRVGVYEQYF. Here the CDR3 DNA reads TGTGCCAGCAGTCCGGACAGGGTGGGGGTCTACGAGCAGTACTTC. The chain carries TRBV28 and TRBJ2-7; 8 bases are a match to TRBD1. There are 15 residues in the CDR3. Germline CDR1 MDHEN, CDR2 SYDVKM. Trimming took 5 bases from V and 3 from J; bases not matched to a gene: 9. The whole variable domain, remainder taken from reference TRBV28 and TRBJ2-7, is DVKVTQSSRYLVKRTGEKVFLECVQDMDHENMFWYRQDPGLGLRLIYFSYDVKMKEKGDIPEGYSVSREKKERFSLILESASTNQTSMYLCASSPDRVGVYEQYFGPGTRLTVT.

The chain uses TRBV7-3 and TRBJ2-2; 7 bases agree with TRBD1. J lost 6 bases, V lost 0 bases, and 4 bases had no gene match. Germline values: CDR1 SGHTA, CDR2 FQGTGA. The CDR3 consists of 15 residues. The CDR3 bases are TGTGCCAGCAGCTTAACTTTGAGGGGGCCCGGGGAGCTGTTTTTT. Its translation is CASSLTLRGPGELFF. Together with reference TRBV7-3 and TRBJ2-2, the CDR3 gives the full variable domain: GAGVSQTPSNKVTEKGKYVELRCDPISGHTALYWYRQSLGQGPEFLIYFQGTGAADDSGLPNDRFFAVRPEGSVSTLKIQRTERGDSAVYLCASSLTLRGPGELFFGEGSRLTVL.

This chain links TRBV7-2 with TRBJ2-7; no definite D call. Germline assignment: CDR1 SGHTA and CDR2 FQGNSA. Trimming stripped 5 bases from V and 0 bases from J, with 14 bases between. The CDR3 sequence is 15 residues long. The CDR3 bases are TGTGCCAGCAGCCCCCCAGGCCAGGCCTCCTACGAGCAGTACTTC. It specifies CASSPPGQASYEQYF. The variable domain in full, completed from reference TRBV7-2 and TRBJ2-7, reads GAGVSQSPSNKVTEKGKDVELRCDPISGHTALYWYRQSLGQGLEFLIYFQGNSAPDKSGLPSDRFSAERTGGSVSTLTIQRTQQEDSAVYLCASSPPGQASYEQYFGPGTRLTVT.

This clone was detected once. This sequence joins TRBV5-8 and TRBJ2-5; D is perhaps TRBD2 (5 bases). The CDR3 extends over 15 amino acids. The germline V and J ends were trimmed by 5 bases and 2 bases, with 16 bases remaining between them. Germline values: CDR1 SGHTS, CDR2 YDEGEE. CDR3 bases: TGTGCCAGCAGGCCCAGTTCGGGGTGGCAAGAGACCCAGTACTTC. Its protein is CASRPSSGWQETQYF.

This chain connects TRBV27 to TRBJ2-5; D is perhaps TRBD2 (5 bases). The CDR3 has 14 amino acids. The germline gives CDR1 MNHEY, CDR2 SMNVEV (reference sequence). V was trimmed by 0 bases and J by 2 bases, leaving 7 bases between them. CDR3 loop: CASSLSRGQETQYF. Written as DNA, the CDR3 is TGTGCCAGCAGTTTATCCAGAGGGCAAGAGACCCAGTACTTC.

The J gene is TRBJ1-4, the V gene TRBV5-1, with D possibly matching TRBD1 (6 bases). Trimming left V 0 bases short and J 3 bases short, with 6 bases between. This CDR3 comprises 14 residues. Germline CDR1 is SGHRS and CDR2 is YFSETQ. CDR3 nucleotides: TGCGCCAGCAGCTTGGACAGGGCTAATGAAAAACTGTTTTTT. Protein product: CASSLDRANEKLFF.